One sample yielded the 22 T cell receptor beta chains listed below, sequenced in a study of cytomegalovirus exposure and HLA in healthy donors. PCR employed 60 Vbeta and 13 Jbeta primers. Data came from immunoSEQ multiplex PCR; TCRdb stores just in-frame clones and leaves some out. The data show 100,000 to 120,000 clones, around 80% seen once. Sequenced: PBMCs. The origin of the receptors is a middle-aged man in good health and CMV-seropositive.

This clone was detected a few times. The genes are TRBV2 and TRBJ2-4; D uncertain. Germline V gene data show CDR1 as SNHLY and CDR2 as FYNNEI. Between the trimmed V and J ends, which lost 5 bases and 7 bases, there was a span of 21 bases. There are 16 residues in the CDR3. The CDR3 is CASSSPELGAINIQYF. CDR3 DNA sequence: TGTGCCAGCAGTTCCCCAGAGCTAGGCGCTATCAACATTCAGTACTTC.

The rearrangement joins TRBV11-1 to TRBJ2-5; D remains unclear. The CDR3 is 13 residues long. Germline-derived CDR1 and CDR2 are SGHAT and FQDESV (reference sequence). Trimming left V 3 bases short and J 3 bases short, with 8 bases between. CDR3 sequence (DNA): TGTGCCAGCAGCTTCTCTCCCGAAGAGACCCAGTACTTC. It codes for CASSFSPEETQYF.

This clone has just a few counts. The J gene is TRBJ2-7, the V gene TRBV11-2; maybe TRBD1 (6 bases). CDR3 length: 15 residues. CDR1 SGHAT and CDR2 FQNNGV come from the germline V gene. V lost 5 bases and J 4 bases, leaving 18 bases between the germline ends. The CDR3 is CASSAPGAHLYEQYF. The CDR3 bases are TGTGCCAGCAGCGCGCCAGGGGCCCATCTTTACGAGCAGTACTTC. Drawing the rest from reference TRBV11-2 and TRBJ2-7, the complete variable domain is EAGVAQSPRYKIIEKRQSVAFWCNPISGHATLYWYQQILGQGPKLLIQFQNNGVVDDSQLPKDRFSAERLKGVDSTLKIQPAKLEDSAVYLCASSAPGAHLYEQYFGPGTRLTVT.

This clone was seen a handful of times. The CDR3: CASSIRQGRGKLFF. CDR3 DNA: TGTGCCAGCAGCATCCGACAGGGACGAGGCAAACTGTTTTTT. The J gene is TRBJ1-4, the V gene TRBV5-6; the match to TRBD1 covers 7 bases. Germline-derived CDR1 and CDR2 are SGHDT and YYEEEE. J gave up 11 bases and V 4 bases, and 11 bases lay outside the gene matches. The CDR3 contains 14 residues.

The rearrangement links TRBV6-1 to TRBJ2-1; 10 bases align to TRBD1. Per germline, CDR1 MNHNS and CDR2 SASEGT. CDR3 length: 15 amino acids. Germline trimming cut 4 bases from V and 4 bases from J; bases unmatched to any gene: 4. The CDR3 nucleotides are TGTGCCAGCAGTGTCGACAGGGGGCATTACAATGAGCAGTTCTTC. Translating it yields CASSVDRGHYNEQFF.

V gene TRBV5-8 combines with J gene TRBJ1-1; D is uncertain. The CDR3 spans 15 residues. Germline CDR1 is SGHTS and CDR2 is YDEGEE. Between the trimmed V and J ends, which lost 0 bases and 0 bases, there was a span of 9 bases. Written as DNA, the CDR3 is TGTGCCAGCAGCTTGGCCACACCCCTGAACACTGAAGCTTTCTTT. This translates into CASSLATPLNTEAFF.

Concerning this clone itself: The junction departs from germline at one end; a sequencing error may be responsible. The chain employs TRBV6-6 and TRBJ1-1, with 9 bases matching TRBD1. This CDR3 is 13 amino acids long. Germline loops: CDR1 MNHNY, CDR2 SVGAGI (reference sequence). CDR3 DNA sequence: TGTGCCAGCAGTTACTCGGACAGGGGAGGCCTTGGCTTT. Its protein is CASSYSDRGGLGF.

V usage is TRBV28 and J usage is TRBJ1-2, with D hard to call. Per the germline V gene, CDR1 is MDHEN and CDR2 is SYDVKM. V was cut by 5 bases and J by 0 bases, with 4 bases left in between. This CDR3 has 12 amino acids. CDR3 protein: CASSQTNYGYTF. The CDR3 nucleotides are TGTGCCAGCAGTCAGACTAACTATGGCTACACCTTC.

The rearrangement joins TRBV10-3 to TRBJ1-1, with D perhaps matching TRBD1 (5 bases). Germline V gene lookup returns CDR1 ENHRY and CDR2 SYGVKD. CDR3 size: 16 residues. Deletions cut 3 bases from V and 4 bases from J, with 18 bases between. The CDR3 region is CAISDYWGEKGTEAFF. DNA of the CDR3: TGTGCCATCAGTGACTACTGGGGGGAAAAGGGCACTGAAGCTTTCTTT.

The genes are TRBV21-1 and TRBJ2-5; the table's D call TRBD2 went unverified against the DNA. TRBV21-1 corresponds to a pseudogene. The CDR3 extends over 11 amino acids. The CDR3, as DNA: TGTGCCAGCAGCAAGAGTGAGACCCAGTACTTC. Amino acids: CASSKSETQYF.

The CDR3 bases are TGTGCCAGCAGTTTTTTGTCAGGGTTTACTGAAGCTTTCTTT. Its protein is CASSFLSGFTEAFF. This sequence joins TRBV28 and TRBJ1-1; the D gene is possibly TRBD1 (5 bases). The V gene's germline CDR1 is MDHEN and CDR2 SYDVKM. There are 14 residues in the CDR3. Trimming removed 3 bases at V and 5 bases at J, with 13 bases between.

The V and J genes are TRBV6-1 and TRBJ1-5; D is perhaps TRBD1 (6 bases). This CDR3 is built from 14 residues. V gave up 8 bases and J gave up 8 bases, with 19 bases separating them. Germline V lookup: CDR1 MNHNS, CDR2 SASEGT. The chain's CDR3 is CASERGGGMEPQHF. The CDR3 coding sequence is TGTGCCAGCGAGAGGGGAGGGGGTATGGAGCCCCAGCATTTT.

The chain recombines TRBV7-3 with TRBJ2-3; 8 bases fit TRBD2. Germline assignment: CDR1 SGHTA and CDR2 FQGTGA. This CDR3 region has 14 residues. V trimming: 5 bases; J trimming: 5 bases; junction bases outside the gene matches: 6. CDR3 protein: CASSPGGAVDTQYF. The CDR3 DNA reads as TGTGCCAGCAGCCCCGGGGGGGCGGTAGATACGCAGTATTTT.

As regards this clone: This sample includes further DNA sequences coding for the same CDR3. The rearrangement links TRBV6-1 to TRBJ2-1; D uncertain. The CDR3 runs to 14 residues. With 6 bases removed from V and 5 bases from J, the gap between germline ends came to 14 bases. Germline-derived CDR1 and CDR2 are MNHNS and SASEGT. This CDR3 reads CASSLPNIHNEQFF. DNA for the CDR3: TGTGCCAGCAGCCTGCCCAACATCCACAATGAGCAGTTCTTC.

This chain links TRBV9 with TRBJ2-1; 12 bases fit TRBD2. CDR3 length equals 18 residues. V lost 2 bases to trimming and J lost 3 bases; unmatched junction nucleotides: 9. Germline V gene data show CDR1 as SGDLS and CDR2 as YYNGEE. The chain's CDR3 is CASSVSVLAGGFYNEQFF. The CDR3 DNA follows: TGTGCCAGCAGCGTCTCTGTCCTAGCGGGGGGGTTCTACAATGAGCAGTTCTTC.

This chain links TRBV6-4 with TRBJ2-3, with TRBD2 identical over 11 bases. This CDR3 has 15 amino acids. CDR1 and CDR2 from the germline V gene are MRHNA and SNTAGT. The V and J ends lost 8 bases and 0 bases, in that order; junction bases with no gene match: 4. The CDR3 nucleotides read TGTGCCAGCTCTAGCGGGGGGTCTAGCACAGATACGCAGTATTTT. Translation gives CASSSGGSSTDTQYF.

Worth noting for this clone: Given the absence of the conserved phenylalanine or tryptophan at the CDR3 end, a read error is likely. The chain is built from TRBV15 and TRBJ1-2; D is uncertain. This CDR3 is built from 14 residues. V was cut by 0 bases and J by 2 bases, with 7 bases left in between. Germline CDR1 LNHNV, CDR2 YYDKDF (reference sequence). CDR3 bases: TGTGCCACCAGCAGAGATCGAGCGAACTATGGCTACACCCTC. It codes for CATSRDRANYGYTL.

V gene TRBV28 combines with J gene TRBJ2-4, with D perhaps matching TRBD1 (6 bases). Germline V gives CDR1 MDHEN, CDR2 SYDVKM. Deletions cut 7 bases from V and 6 bases from J, with 10 bases between. The CDR3 extends over 12 amino acids. This CDR3 is CASTKQGNIQYF. The DNA for the CDR3 is TGTGCCAGCACAAAACAGGGAAACATTCAGTACTTC.

The chain uses TRBV5-4 and TRBJ1-2, with 8 positions matching TRBD1. V lost 3 bases, J lost 8 bases, and 6 bases stayed unmatched. The CDR3 contains 13 residues. Per the germline V gene, CDR1 is SGHNT and CDR2 is YYREEE (reference sequence). In nucleotides, the CDR3 is TGTGCCAGCAGCTCCACAGGGGGTAGGGGCTACACCTTC. Translated: CASSSTGGRGYTF. Full variable domain (missing parts from reference TRBV5-4 and TRBJ1-2): ETGVTQSPTHLIKTRGQQVTLRCSSQSGHNTVSWYQQALGQGPQFIFQYYREEENGRGNFPPRFSGLQFPNYSSELNVNALELDDSALYLCASSSTGGRGYTFGSGTRLTVV.

This chain connects TRBV7-9 to TRBJ1-2, with a possible D match to TRBD1 (5 bases). Germline CDR1 SEHNR, CDR2 FQNEAQ (reference sequence). Trimming took 6 bases from V and 7 from J, leaving 15 bases between them. CDR3 length: 13 amino acids. DNA for the CDR3: TGTGCCAGCAGGTCGGGGGGACGGTCTGGCTACACCTTC. Amino acids: CASRSGGRSGYTF.

CDR3: CASSETTGGVNEQFF. In DNA form, the CDR3 reads TGTGCCAGCAGTGAAACGACAGGGGGGGTCAATGAGCAGTTCTTC. The chain recombines TRBV6-1 with TRBJ2-1; 9 positions match TRBD1. Unmatched junction bases numbered 5, after V lost 2 bases and J lost 6 bases. This CDR3 contains 15 residues. Germline CDR1 is MNHNS and CDR2 is SASEGT.

This chain links TRBV9 with TRBJ1-2; 7 nucleotides align to TRBD1. V shed 3 bases and J 4 bases; nucleotides not matched to a gene: 6. The CDR3 contains 14 residues. Germline V gives CDR1 SGDLS, CDR2 YYNGEE. The CDR3 coding sequence is TGTGCCAGCAGCGAGGGGGACAGCCCCTATGGCTACACCTTC. Translation gives CASSEGDSPYGYTF.